The rows below give T cell receptor beta chains drawn from one sample of a study of shared clonotypes between healthy human individuals. Profiling relied on immunoSEQ multiplex PCR, and the TCRdb table lists in-frame clones only, not all of them. Of 300,000 to 400,000 clones in the sample, 80% to 90% were seen once. What was sequenced was memory CD8+ T cells sorted from blood. These receptors were collected from a man between 18 and 35 years old in good health. Each CDR3 is given with its conserved first and last residue. The D gene is left open where the match is weak. Clone size appears in some rows only: once, few, many, or a class for an expanded clone.

size: .
J: TRBJ1-1
V: TRBV30
D: .
DNA: TGTGCCTGGAGTCTACAGGGGAACACTGAAGCTTTCTTT
CDR3: CAWSLQGNTEAFF

size: .
J: TRBJ1-1
V: TRBV7-6
D: .
DNA: TGTGCCAGCAGCTTAGTAGCCGAGGTAGGAGCTTTCTTT
CDR3: CASSLVAEVGAFF

size: .
J: TRBJ2-1
V: TRBV25-1
D: TRBD1
DNA: TGTGCCAGCAGCTGGACAGGGACTTACAATGAGCAGTTCTTC
CDR3: CASSWTGTYNEQFF

size: .
J: TRBJ2-7
V: TRBV4-1
D: .
DNA: TGCGCCAGCAGCCCTTCGGGACTGTTCTACGAGCAGTACTTC
CDR3: CASSPSGLFYEQYF

size: .
J: TRBJ2-7
V: TRBV9
D: .
DNA: TGTGCCAGCAGCCCCCCCGGGGGCGGGGACGAGCAGTACTTC
CDR3: CASSPPGGGDEQYF

size: .
J: TRBJ1-2
V: TRBV7-9
D: .
DNA: TGTGCCAGCAGCCCCCAGACAGGTTCCTATGGCTACACCTTC
CDR3: CASSPQTGSYGYTF

size: medium-sized
J: TRBJ2-7
V: TRBV4-1
D: .
DNA: TGCGCCAGCAGCCAAGCACTAAATGACTACGAGCAGTACTTC
CDR3: CASSQALNDYEQYF

size: .
J: TRBJ2-7
V: TRBV5-1
D: .
DNA: TGCGCCAGCAGCTCCCTCCCGGGAGAAGAGGGCCCTACCTTC
CDR3: CASSSLPGEEGPTF

size: .
J: TRBJ1-5
V: TRBV30
D: .
DNA: TGTGCCTGGAGTGTACTCGGAAATCAGCCCCAGCATTTT
CDR3: CAWSVLGNQPQHF

size: .
J: TRBJ2-7
V: TRBV7-9
D: .
DNA: TGTGCCAGCAGCCCCACGGAGGCCGAGCAGTACTTC
CDR3: CASSPTEAEQYF

size: .
J: TRBJ1-2
V: TRBV13
D: .
DNA: TGTGCCAGCAGCTGGTTGGGGAACTATGGCTACACCTTC
CDR3: CASSWLGNYGYTF

size: few
J: TRBJ2-5
V: TRBV30
D: .
DNA: TGTGCCTGGAGTGTACTGGGACACCATCAAGAGACCCAGTACTTC
CDR3: CAWSVLGHHQETQYF

size: .
J: TRBJ2-5
V: TRBV6-5
D: .
DNA: TGTGCCAGCAGTGGGACTGGTGGAGAGACCCAGTACTTC
CDR3: CASSGTGGETQYF

size: .
J: TRBJ1-4
V: TRBV4-1
D: .
DNA: TGCGCCAGCAGCCAGGATGGGAGTGGTGAAAAACTGTTTTTT
CDR3: CASSQDGSGEKLFF

size: .
J: TRBJ2-1
V: TRBV2
D: .
DNA: TGTGCCAGCCGGGGTTCCTACAATGAGCAGTTCTTC
CDR3: CASRGSYNEQFF

size: .
J: TRBJ2-1
V: TRBV4-1
D: .
DNA: TGCGCCAGCAGCCAAGATCCCCCACGGGGCTTGGGGTCCGATGAGCAGTTCTTC
CDR3: CASSQDPPRGLGSDEQFF

size: .
J: TRBJ2-7
V: TRBV7-9
D: TRBD2
DNA: TGTGCCAGCAGCTTAGCCCTAGCGGGAGGGCCGACCTACGAGCAGTACTTC
CDR3: CASSLALAGGPTYEQYF

size: .
J: TRBJ2-7
V: TRBV7-9
D: TRBD1
DNA: TGTGCCAGCAGCCCCCCGGGACAGGGCTCCTACGAGCAGTACTTC
CDR3: CASSPPGQGSYEQYF

size: .
J: TRBJ2-1
V: TRBV11-2
D: .
DNA: TGTGCCAGCAGCTTAGAAGATGACAATGAGCAGTTCTTC
CDR3: CASSLEDDNEQFF

size: .
J: TRBJ2-6
V: TRBV7-3
D: .
DNA: TGTGCCAGCAGCTTATTGTCGGGGCAGTCTGGGGCCAACGTCCTGACTTTC
CDR3: CASSLLSGQSGANVLTF

size: .
J: TRBJ2-3
V: TRBV15
D: .
DNA: TGTGCCACCAGCCATATACAAGATACGCAGTATTTT
CDR3: CATSHIQDTQYF

size: .
J: TRBJ1-6
V: TRBV19
D: .
DNA: TGTGCCAGTAGTATCGGGGGGGATTCACCCCTCCACTTT
CDR3: CASSIGGDSPLHF

size: .
J: TRBJ1-1
V: TRBV10-2
D: .
DNA: TGCGCCAGCAGTGAGATGGCAGGGCGAACTGAAGCTTTCTTT
CDR3: CASSEMAGRTEAFF

size: .
J: TRBJ1-1
V: TRBV15
D: .
DNA: TGTGCCACCAGCAGGAGACATTCCGAAGCTTTCTTT
CDR3: CATSRRHSEAFF

size: once
J: TRBJ1-4
V: TRBV30
D: .
DNA: TGTGCCTGGGCCTTAGTTGCAACTAATGAAAAACTGTTTTTT
CDR3: CAWALVATNEKLFF

size: .
J: TRBJ2-7
V: TRBV7-9
D: .
DNA: TGTGCCAGCAGCTTAATAGCCATTTCCTACGAGCAGTACTTC
CDR3: CASSLIAISYEQYF

size: .
J: TRBJ2-3
V: TRBV6-5
D: .
DNA: TGTGCCAGCAGCGGACTGGGGGCAGATACGCAGTATTTT
CDR3: CASSGLGADTQYF

size: .
J: TRBJ1-1
V: TRBV5-1
D: .
DNA: TGCGCCAGCAGCCAAAGGGGCACGGACACTGAAGCTTTCTTT
CDR3: CASSQRGTDTEAFF

size: .
J: TRBJ2-2
V: TRBV19
D: .
DNA: TGTGCCAGTAGTATGAATCCAGGGTCCGGGGAGCTGTTTTTT
CDR3: CASSMNPGSGELFF

size: many
J: TRBJ1-5
V: TRBV6-5
D: .
DNA: TGTGCCAGCAGTTACCCAGGAACCGATCAGCCCCAGCATTTT
CDR3: CASSYPGTDQPQHF

size: .
J: TRBJ1-6
V: TRBV28
D: .
DNA: TGTGCCAGCAGAAGACAGGTCTCCTACTCCTATAATTCACCCCTCCACTTT
CDR3: CASRRQVSYSYNSPLHF

size: .
J: TRBJ2-7
V: TRBV30
D: .
DNA: TGTGCCTGGAGTGCATTACTCGAGGGCGGCTACGAGCAGTACTTC
CDR3: CAWSALLEGGYEQYF

size: .
J: TRBJ2-1
V: TRBV7-9
D: TRBD1
DNA: TGTGCCAGCAGCTTACGGGACAGGGATGCGGATGAGCAGTTCTTC
CDR3: CASSLRDRDADEQFF

size: .
J: TRBJ2-5
V: TRBV7-9
D: .
DNA: TGTGCCAGCAGCTTACTAACAGGCTCCCAAGAGACCCAGTACTTC
CDR3: CASSLLTGSQETQYF

size: .
J: TRBJ2-1
V: TRBV6-5
D: TRBD2
DNA: TGTGCCAGCAGTTACTACAGCGGGAGCTCCTACAATGAGCAGTTCTTC
CDR3: CASSYYSGSSYNEQFF

size: .
J: TRBJ2-1
V: TRBV5-1
D: TRBD2
DNA: TGCGCCAGCGGAATAGCGGGGGGCTTTAATGAGCAGTTCTTC
CDR3: CASGIAGGFNEQFF

size: once
J: TRBJ2-7
V: TRBV4-1
D: .
DNA: TGCGCCAGCAGCCAAGAGGCGGGGCGGATCCCCTCCTACGAGCAGTACTTC
CDR3: CASSQEAGRIPSYEQYF

size: .
J: TRBJ2-5
V: TRBV27
D: TRBD2
DNA: TGTGCCAGCAGAAGAGGCGGGGGGGAGACCCAGTACTTC
CDR3: CASRRGGGETQYF

size: .
J: TRBJ2-7
V: TRBV29-1
D: TRBD1
DNA: TGCAGCATCAGGACAGGCCGCTCCTACGAGCAGTACTTC
CDR3: CSIRTGRSYEQYF

size: .
J: TRBJ2-5
V: TRBV9
D: .
DNA: TGTGCCAGCAGCGTAGGGGGGATCGAGACCCAGTACTTC
CDR3: CASSVGGIETQYF

size: .
J: TRBJ2-5
V: TRBV12-5
D: TRBD2
DNA: TGTGCTAGTGGTTTGGTACGGGAGGTCGAGGAGACCCAGTACTTC
CDR3: CASGLVREVEETQYF

size: .
J: TRBJ2-7
V: TRBV5-6
D: TRBD1
DNA: TGTGCCAGCAGCTTAACGACAGGGGCCTACGAGCAGTACTTC
CDR3: CASSLTTGAYEQYF

size: .
J: TRBJ1-5
V: TRBV4-1
D: TRBD1
DNA: TGCGCCAGCAGCCAGAAACTAACGGACAGGGACAATCAGCCCCAGCATTTT
CDR3: CASSQKLTDRDNQPQHF

size: .
J: TRBJ1-1
V: TRBV15
D: TRBD1
DNA: TGTGCCACCAGCAGAGATACGGGGACAGGAACCGAAGCTTTCTTT
CDR3: CATSRDTGTGTEAFF